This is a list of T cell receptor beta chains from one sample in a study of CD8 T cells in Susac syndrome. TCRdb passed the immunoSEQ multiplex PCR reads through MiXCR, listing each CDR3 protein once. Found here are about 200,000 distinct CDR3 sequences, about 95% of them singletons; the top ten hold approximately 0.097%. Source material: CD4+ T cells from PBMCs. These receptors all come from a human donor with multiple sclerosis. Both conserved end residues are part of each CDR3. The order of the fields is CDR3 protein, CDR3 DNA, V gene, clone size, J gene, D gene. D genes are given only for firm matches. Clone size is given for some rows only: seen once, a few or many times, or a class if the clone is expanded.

CDR3: CASSRTGTGVTDTQYF; DNA: TGTGCCAGCAGCCGCACGGGGACAGGGGTCACAGATACGCAGTATTTT; V: TRBV7-9; size: -; J: TRBJ2-3; D: TRBD1
CDR3: CASSGLDYQETQYF; DNA: TGTGCCAGCAGTGGGTTAGATTATCAAGAGACCCAGTACTTC; V: TRBV27; size: -; J: TRBJ2-5; D: -
CDR3: CASSSDRLYYGYTF; DNA: TGTGCCAGCTCATCTGACAGGCTCTACTATGGCTACACCTTC; V: TRBV18; size: -; J: TRBJ1-2; D: -
CDR3: CASSYRDGYYEQYF; DNA: TGTGCCAGCAGTTACCGGGACGGGTACTACGAGCAGTACTTC; V: TRBV12-3/TRBV12-4; size: -; J: TRBJ2-7; D: -
CDR3: CASSPSDLYNSYEQYF; DNA: TGTGCCAGCAGTCCCTCGGACCTTTATAACTCCTACGAGCAGTACTTC; V: TRBV12-3/TRBV12-4; size: -; J: TRBJ2-7; D: -
CDR3: CASSSSGGDYNEQFF; DNA: TGTGCCAGCAGCTCTAGCGGGGGGGATTACAATGAGCAGTTCTTC; V: TRBV13; size: -; J: TRBJ2-1; D: TRBD2
CDR3: CASSLVVGRGNEQFF; DNA: TGTGCCAGCAGCTTAGTAGTGGGAAGGGGCAATGAGCAGTTCTTC; V: TRBV7-2; size: -; J: TRBJ2-1; D: -
CDR3: CSVEPTGGGYGYTF; DNA: TGCAGCGTTGAACCGACAGGGGGCGGTTATGGCTACACCTTC; V: TRBV29-1; size: -; J: TRBJ1-2; D: TRBD1
CDR3: CAWSVQRLNNEQFF; DNA: TGTGCCTGGAGTGTACAGCGGCTGAACAATGAGCAGTTCTTC; V: TRBV30; size: -; J: TRBJ2-1; D: -
CDR3: CASSLQQGLRGAEAFF; DNA: TGTGCCAGCTCACTACAGCAGGGGCTCCGAGGGGCTGAAGCTTTCTTT; V: TRBV18; size: -; J: TRBJ1-1; D: -
CDR3: CSALGTPDTNEKLFF; DNA: TGCAGCGCCCTAGGGACCCCGGACACTAATGAAAAACTGTTTTTT; V: TRBV29-1; size: -; J: TRBJ1-4; D: -
CDR3: CASSLGTGPEAFF; DNA: TGTGCCAGCAGCTTGGGGACAGGGCCTGAAGCTTTCTTT; V: TRBV7-9; size: -; J: TRBJ1-1; D: TRBD1
CDR3: CAWMPTGTSYEQYF; DNA: TGTGCCTGGATGCCTACCGGGACTTCCTACGAGCAGTACTTC; V: TRBV30; size: -; J: TRBJ2-7; D: -
CDR3: CASSDSSIYGYTF; DNA: TGTGCCAGCTCGGACAGCTCTATTTACGGCTACACCTTC; V: TRBV7-8; size: -; J: TRBJ1-2; D: -
CDR3: CASSSLEGHGKYF; DNA: TGCGCCAGCAGCTCCCTGGAGGGACACGGAAAGTACTTC; V: TRBV5-1; size: -; J: TRBJ2-7; D: -
CDR3: CASSHWGSEAFF; DNA: TGTGCCAGCAGCCACTGGGGATCCGAAGCTTTCTTT; V: TRBV3-1; size: -; J: TRBJ1-1; D: -
CDR3: CASSLLAVDGEQFF; DNA: TGTGCCAGCTCACTGCTAGCCGTCGACGGTGAGCAGTTCTTC; V: TRBV18; size: -; J: TRBJ2-1; D: -
CDR3: CASSSSPADTQYF; DNA: TGCGCCAGCAGCTCTTCCCCCGCGGATACGCAGTATTTT; V: TRBV5-1; size: -; J: TRBJ2-3; D: -
CDR3: CASETGTERNIQYF; DNA: TGTGCCAGTGAAACCGGGACCGAAAGAAACATTCAGTACTTC; V: TRBV19; size: -; J: TRBJ2-4; D: -
CDR3: CSADRGASYTF; DNA: TGCAGCGCCGACAGGGGAGCGAGCTACACCTTC; V: TRBV29-1; size: -; J: TRBJ1-2; D: TRBD1
CDR3: CASSLFQGIGHEQYF; DNA: TGCGCCAGCAGCTTGTTCCAAGGCATCGGGCACGAGCAGTACTTC; V: TRBV5-1; size: -; J: TRBJ2-7; D: -
CDR3: CASSLELPPGELFF; DNA: TGTGCCAGCAGCTTAGAACTCCCACCCGGGGAGCTGTTTTTT; V: TRBV7-3; size: -; J: TRBJ2-2; D: -
CDR3: CASSPSRTEAFF; DNA: TGTGCCAGCAGCCCGAGTCGGACTGAAGCTTTCTTT; V: TRBV7-8; size: -; J: TRBJ1-1; D: -
CDR3: CASSSGVPDEQYF; DNA: TGTGCCAGCAGCTCAGGGGTGCCCGACGAGCAGTACTTC; V: TRBV5-6; size: once; J: TRBJ2-7; D: -
CDR3: CATVGGVYNEQFF; DNA: TGCGCGACCGTAGGGGGGGTTTACAATGAGCAGTTCTTC; V: TRBV20-1; size: -; J: TRBJ2-1; D: -
CDR3: CASSPRVNHEQFF; DNA: TGTGCCAGCAGCCCTAGGGTAAACCATGAGCAGTTCTTC; V: TRBV12-3/TRBV12-4; size: -; J: TRBJ2-1; D: -